This T cell receptor beta chain was retrieved from a study of T cells in Graves' hyperthyroidism and ophthalmopathy. Overall study: Peripheral blood was obtained at initial diagnosis, preceding any treatment.

Among the patients, aged 18 to 65, hyperthyroidism was newly diagnosed and had lasted under 2 months. This clonotype was seen ten or more times. Its matching antigen is unknown. The CDR3 extends over 18 amino acids. Trimming at V came to 3 bases and at J to 0 bases, leaving 8 bases not matched to a gene. CDR1 and CDR2 (germline): LNHDA, SQIVND (reference sequence). RNA transcripts served as the template for amplifying TCR beta CDR3 regions. Initially, a first-round RT-PCR of the TCR CDR3 employed the HTBI primer set. TCRdb itself ran the multiplex PCR reads through MiXCR, one entry per CDR3 protein. The repertoire consists of approximately 430,000 distinct CDR3 sequences, with 15% to 19% occurring once and the leading ten covering over 12%. The study, taken as a whole, reports: Among clonotypes expanded in thyroid above 0.001, most were also found in blood.

The chain recombines TRBV19 with TRBJ1-1; 12 positions agree with TRBD1. The source of this sequence is a woman under 30 with Graves' hyperthyroidism. The sequenced material came from blood. CDR3 sequence (DNA): TGTGCCAGTAGTATCGTCGCCGGGACAGGGGGCATGAACACTGAAGCTTTCTTT. This gives the protein CASSIVAGTGGMNTEAFF.